The sequence of this TCR beta chain was determined in a study of human T cells and chemical hapten exposure. Time point meaning: patch test 3, about 24 weeks after DPC sensitization. The sample's treatment: therapeutic diphenylcyclopropenone sensitization with weekly scalp DPC. TCRdb used MiXCR to reprocess the RACE reads, holding one entry per CDR3 protein. The sample yields 190,000 or so distinct CDR3 sequences, around 25% seen once. Germline-derived CDR1 and CDR2 are SGDLS and YYNGEE. The CDR3 covers 18 residues. Trimming cost V 0 bases and J 0 bases, with 18 bases left between them. This TCR derives from a woman aged 40 to 55 with alopecia areata. Some clones in this sample may be carry-over from other donors' samples. This sample comprised whole blood, obtained in connection with sensitization to the hapten diphenylcyclopropenone (DPC). This rearrangement joins TRBV9 to TRBJ1-2; D ambiguous. The CDR3 loop is CASSVGRALTSSNYGYTF. The CDR3 DNA reads TGTGCCAGCAGCGTAGGACGGGCCCTGACCTCCTCTAACTATGGCTACACCTTC.